These T cell receptor beta chains were read from a single sample in a study of CD8 T cells in ankylosing spondylitis. Each CDR3 protein gets one entry after TCRdb re-called the 5' RACE reads with MiXCR. The data show 200,000 to 250,000 distinct CDR3 sequences, with roughly 24% seen just once and roughly 6.7% held by the top ten. Sequenced: blood, either unsorted or a sorted T cell fraction (not recorded which). All receptors come from a male donor with ankylosing spondylitis or in good health (not recorded which). Each CDR3 is given with its conserved first and last residue. Fields, in order: CDR3 protein, CDR3 DNA, V gene, J gene, clone size, D gene. The D gene is left open where the match is weak. Size is omitted from some rows. Given values are once, few, many or a class for expanded clones.

CATSRDLDSRANIQYF,TGTGCCACCAGCAGAGATCTGGACAGTAGGGCAAACATTCAGTACTTC,TRBV15,TRBJ2-4,many,-
CASSITSGAYTDTQYF,TGCGCCAGCAGCATAACTAGCGGGGCCTACACAGATACGCAGTATTTT,TRBV5-1,TRBJ2-3,-,TRBD2
CASSLVRTGPVGHEQFF,TGTGCCAGCAGTTTAGTCCGGACTGGCCCCGTCGGCCATGAGCAGTTCTTC,TRBV12-3/TRBV12-4,TRBJ2-1,-,-
CSVLTPRPPRDSYEQYF,TGCAGCGTCCTTACACCGAGACCTCCTAGGGACTCCTACGAGCAGTACTTC,TRBV29-1,TRBJ2-7,many,-
CASRDSFYEQYF,TGCGCCAGCCGGGACTCTTTCTACGAGCAGTACTTC,TRBV10-2,TRBJ2-7,-,-
CSVPGRTEAFF,TGCAGTGTTCCGGGCAGGACTGAAGCTTTCTTT,TRBV20-1,TRBJ1-1,few,-
CASSMDGNNSPLHF,TGCGCCAGCAGCATGGACGGGAATAATTCACCCCTCCACTTT,TRBV5-1,TRBJ1-6,-,-
CSATESQETQYF,TGCAGTGCTACCGAGTCCCAAGAGACCCAGTACTTC,TRBV20-1,TRBJ2-5,many,-
CAISESGSSHNEQFF,TGTGCCATCAGTGAGTCAGGGAGTTCCCACAATGAGCAGTTCTTC,TRBV10-3,TRBJ2-1,-,-
CASSLVTGGSSGLEKLFF,TGTGCCAGCAGCTTGGTTACAGGAGGAAGTAGCGGTCTTGAAAAACTGTTTTTT,TRBV11-2,TRBJ1-4,many,-
CASSPGTARGEETQYF,TGTGCCAGCAGTCCCGGGACAGCTAGAGGTGAAGAGACCCAGTACTTC,TRBV28,TRBJ2-5,many,TRBD1
CAIKRDRGIYNEQFF,TGTGCCATCAAGAGGGACAGGGGCATTTACAATGAGCAGTTCTTC,TRBV10-3,TRBJ2-1,once,TRBD1
CASSYEQFQPQHF,TGTGCCAGCAGTTACGAACAGTTTCAGCCCCAGCATTTT,TRBV6-2/TRBV6-3,TRBJ1-5,many,-
CAISGGRGQETQYF,TGTGCCATCAGTGGAGGGAGGGGCCAAGAGACCCAGTACTTC,TRBV10-3,TRBJ2-5,once,TRBD2
CASSSLNQGAFF,TGTGCCAGCAGTTCCCTCAATCAGGGCGCTTTCTTT,TRBV6-2/TRBV6-3,TRBJ1-1,many,-
CSAEVSGRANNEQFF,TGCAGTGCTGAAGTAAGCGGGAGGGCTAACAATGAGCAGTTCTTC,TRBV20-1,TRBJ2-1,many,TRBD2
CASSFPGGGYGYTF,TGTGCCAGCAGTTTCCCCGGGGGCGGCTATGGCTACACCTTC,TRBV12-3/TRBV12-4,TRBJ1-2,few,-
CSVEIRLSGRYVHNEQFF,TGCAGCGTTGAAATTCGCCTTAGCGGGAGATATGTTCACAATGAGCAGTTCTTC,TRBV29-1,TRBJ2-1,-,TRBD2
CASSFAQGGPYEQYF,TGCGCCAGCAGCTTCGCACAGGGGGGTCCCTACGAGCAGTACTTC,TRBV5-1,TRBJ2-7,many,TRBD1
CASSLGLAGQDTQYF,TGTGCCAGCAGCTTAGGGCTAGCGGGCCAAGATACGCAGTATTTT,TRBV7-2,TRBJ2-3,many,TRBD2
CASGSDRGNTEAFF,TGTGCCAGCGGGTCAGACAGGGGGAACACTGAAGCTTTCTTT,TRBV6-1,TRBJ1-1,-,TRBD1
CASSLGAGITYEQYF,TGCGCCAGCAGCTTGGGAGCGGGTATAACCTACGAGCAGTACTTC,TRBV5-1,TRBJ2-7,-,-
CASSLEITGELFF,TGCGCCAGCAGCTTGGAGATTACCGGGGAGCTGTTTTTT,TRBV5-1,TRBJ2-2,-,-
CASSFETSGIREQYF,TGTGCCAGCAGTTTTGAGACTAGCGGGATACGGGAGCAGTACTTC,TRBV28,TRBJ2-7,many,TRBD2
CASRLTSGRAHGGELFF,TGTGCCAGCAGACTGACTAGCGGGAGGGCCCACGGCGGGGAGCTGTTTTTT,TRBV11-2,TRBJ2-2,few,TRBD2
CASSSSGRGANVLTF,TGTGCCAGCAGCTCCTCAGGGCGTGGGGCCAACGTCCTGACTTTC,TRBV7-3,TRBJ2-6,-,-
CASSPPGPWETQYF,TGTGCCAGCAGCCCCCCCGGGCCGTGGGAGACCCAGTACTTC,TRBV12-3/TRBV12-4,TRBJ2-5,-,-
CATSRDYGGRQPQHF,TGTGCCACCAGCAGAGATTATGGAGGGCGCCAGCCCCAGCATTTT,TRBV15,TRBJ1-5,-,-
CSVEGERGEKLFF,TGCAGCGTTGAGGGAGAGAGGGGGGAAAAACTGTTTTTT,TRBV29-1,TRBJ1-4,few,-
CASSPRGLGQGNQPQHF,TGTGCCAGCAGTCCCCGGGGATTGGGACAGGGCAATCAGCCCCAGCATTTT,TRBV27,TRBJ1-5,many,TRBD1
CSARGGRIYNEQFF,TGCAGTGCTAGGGGAGGGCGTATATACAATGAGCAGTTCTTC,TRBV20-1,TRBJ2-1,few,TRBD2
CASSQDWGHRTDTQYF,TGCGCCAGCAGCCAAGATTGGGGGCATCGGACAGATACGCAGTATTTT,TRBV4-3,TRBJ2-3,many,-
CSARDSTSGNTDTQYF,TGCAGTGCTAGAGATTCGACTAGCGGGAACACAGATACGCAGTATTTT,TRBV20-1,TRBJ2-3,many,TRBD2
CATSARLGGGKKYNEQFF,TGTGCCACCAGCGCCCGGTTAGGGGGCGGCAAGAAATACAATGAGCAGTTCTTC,TRBV15,TRBJ2-1,once,TRBD1
CSARRGGGNTIYF,TGCAGTGCTAGAAGGGGAGGCGGAAACACCATATATTTT,TRBV20-1,TRBJ1-3,many,-
CSAGGSDF,TGCAGTGCTGGGGGTAGCGACTTC,TRBV20-1,TRBJ2-7,-,-
CSARETITDTQYF,TGCAGTGCTAGAGAAACAATCACAGATACGCAGTATTTT,TRBV20-1,TRBJ2-3,few,-
CASSPNGDRQETQYF,TGCGCCAGCAGCCCGAATGGGGACAGGCAAGAGACCCAGTACTTC,TRBV5-1,TRBJ2-5,many,TRBD1
CAISDGGGYEQYF,TGTGCCATCAGTGACGGGGGCGGTTACGAGCAGTACTTC,TRBV10-3,TRBJ2-7,many,-